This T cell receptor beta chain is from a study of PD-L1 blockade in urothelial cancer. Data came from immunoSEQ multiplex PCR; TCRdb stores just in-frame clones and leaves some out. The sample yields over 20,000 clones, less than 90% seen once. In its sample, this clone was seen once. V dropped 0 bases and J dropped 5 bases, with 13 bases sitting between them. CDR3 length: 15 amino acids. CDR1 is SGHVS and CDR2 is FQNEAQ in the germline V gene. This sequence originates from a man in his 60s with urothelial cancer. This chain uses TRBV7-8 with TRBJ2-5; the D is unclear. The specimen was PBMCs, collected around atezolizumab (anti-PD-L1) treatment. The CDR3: CASSLAEQALETQYF. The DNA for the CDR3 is TGTGCCAGCAGCTTAGCGGAGCAAGCTCTGGAGACCCAGTACTTC.